This T cell receptor (beta chain) is drawn from a study of CD8 T cells in Susac syndrome. Study results and caveats: CD4+ T cell repertoires in Susac syndrome exhibited no evidence of clonal expansion.

A note on this clonotype: Its specificity is unknown.

Reverse transcription of 0.5 to 1 ug RNA was performed with random hexamers. Coverage of TCR beta CDR3 amplification by immunoSEQ multiplex PCR extended to 54 Vbeta and 13 Jbeta. A single record per CDR3 protein comes from TCRdb applying MiXCR to the immunoSEQ multiplex PCR reads. This sample has 150,000 to 200,000 distinct CDR3 sequences; around 95% occur once, and the top ten carry around 0.1%. The germline gives CDR1 DFQATT, CDR2 SNEGSKA (reference sequence). The CDR3 totals 15 residues. Recently defined diagnostic criteria for definite or probable disease were fulfilled by Susac syndrome patients. The authors negatively isolated CD8+ and CD4+ T cells and FACS-enriched TEMRA cells.

The clonotype originates from a human donor with Susac syndrome. This rearrangement joins TRBV20-1 to TRBJ2-2; 9 nucleotides agree with TRBD2. Sequenced material: CD4+ T cells from PBMCs. CDR3 nucleotide sequence: TGCAGCCCAGAACCTAGCGGGGCGAACACCGGGGAGCTGTTTTTT. This encodes CSPEPSGANTGELFF.